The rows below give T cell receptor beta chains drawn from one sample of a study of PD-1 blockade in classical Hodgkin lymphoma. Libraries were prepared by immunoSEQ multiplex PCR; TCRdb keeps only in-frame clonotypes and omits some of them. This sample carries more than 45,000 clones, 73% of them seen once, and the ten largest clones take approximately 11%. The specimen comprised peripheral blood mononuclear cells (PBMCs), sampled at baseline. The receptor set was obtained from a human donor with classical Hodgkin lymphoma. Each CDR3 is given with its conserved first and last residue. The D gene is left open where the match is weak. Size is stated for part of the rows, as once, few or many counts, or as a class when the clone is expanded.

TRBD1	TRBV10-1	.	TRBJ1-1	TGCGCCAGCAGTAGGACAGGGGGCACTGAAGCTTTCTTT	CASSRTGGTEAFF
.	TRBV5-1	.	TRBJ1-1	TGCGCCAGCAGCTACGGGCCACAGGGACTGAACACTGAAGCTTTCTTT	CASSYGPQGLNTEAFF
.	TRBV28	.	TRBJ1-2	TGTGCCAGCAGTTTGACGGGGTATGGCTACACCTTC	CASSLTGYGYTF
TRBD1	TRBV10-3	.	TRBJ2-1	TGTGCCATCAGTCCCGGGACAGGCCCCGCTGGGAATGAGCAGTTCTTC	CAISPGTGPAGNEQFF
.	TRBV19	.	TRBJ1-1	TGTGCCAGTAGTATAGGCAGGGTCTCTGAAGCTTTCTTT	CASSIGRVSEAFF
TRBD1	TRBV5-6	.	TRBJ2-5	TGTGCCAGCAGCTCTGATATCCGGGACAGGGGGAAGGAGACCCAGTACTTC	CASSSDIRDRGKETQYF
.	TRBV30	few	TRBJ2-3	TGTGCCTGGAGTGTAAACGCGGCTTCAGCGCAGTATTTT	CAWSVNAASAQYF
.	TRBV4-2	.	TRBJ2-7	TGTGCCAGCAGCCAAGGCACGGGGGAGCTCGAGCAGTACTTC	CASSQGTGELEQYF
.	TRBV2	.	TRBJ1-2	TGTGCCAGCAGTGTCGGCAGGGGATCAAATGGCTACACCTTC	CASSVGRGSNGYTF
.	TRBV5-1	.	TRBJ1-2	TGCGCCAGCAGAGGGGGGGCAGTAAGCTATGGCTACACCTTC	CASRGGAVSYGYTF
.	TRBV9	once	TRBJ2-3	TGTGCCAGCAGCGTAGAAGGGACCACCCCTAGCACAGATACGCAGTATTTT	CASSVEGTTPSTDTQYF
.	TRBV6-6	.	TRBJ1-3	TGTGCCAGCAGAATAACAGCTAACTCTGGAAACACCATATATTTT	CASRITANSGNTIYF
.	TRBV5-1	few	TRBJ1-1	TGCGCCAGCAGCTCCTTGCCAGCGGGTACTGAAGCTTTCTTT	CASSSLPAGTEAFF
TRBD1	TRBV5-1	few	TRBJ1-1	TGCGCCAGCAGCTTGGGGCCGACAGGGGAAGCTTTCTTT	CASSLGPTGEAFF
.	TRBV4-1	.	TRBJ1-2	TGCGCCAGCAGCCAAGAATGGTCAGACCCCTCTAACTATGGCTACACCTTC	CASSQEWSDPSNYGYTF
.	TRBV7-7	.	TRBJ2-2	TGTGCTAGCAGCTTAGCGGCGGGGACCGGGGAGCTGTTTTTT	CASSLAAGTGELFF
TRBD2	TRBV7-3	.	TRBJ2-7	TGTGCCAGCAGCTCCAGCGGGGGGGCCGAAGAGCAGTACTTC	CASSSSGGAEEQYF
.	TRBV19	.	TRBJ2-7	TGTGCCAGTAGTATAGGCGGGACTCGTGTGGCCTACGAGCAGTACTTC	CASSIGGTRVAYEQYF
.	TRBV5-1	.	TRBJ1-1	TGCGCCAGCAGTCCTACAGGCCGAGGGCGTTTGAACACTGAAGCTTTCTTT	CASSPTGRGRLNTEAFF
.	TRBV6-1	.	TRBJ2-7	TGTGCCAGCAGTACTCTTGCGTACGGCGAGCAGTACTTC	CASSTLAYGEQYF
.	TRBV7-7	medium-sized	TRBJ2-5	TGTGCCAGCAGCCCGAGCCCCCGGGAGACCCAGTACTTC	CASSPSPRETQYF
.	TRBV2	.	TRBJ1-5	TGTGCCAGCAGTGAACCGGGGACGGTCAATCAGCCCCAGCATTTT	CASSEPGTVNQPQHF
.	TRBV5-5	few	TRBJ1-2	TGTGCCAGCAGCTTGAGCCCCGGGGGCCGGATCTATGGCTACACCTTC	CASSLSPGGRIYGYTF
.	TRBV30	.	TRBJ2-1	TGTGCCTGGAGTACGGACCTTCTTAATGAGCAGTTCTTC	CAWSTDLLNEQFF
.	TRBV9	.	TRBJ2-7	TGTGCCAGCAGCCTCGGGGACGGCTCCTACGAGCAGTACTTC	CASSLGDGSYEQYF
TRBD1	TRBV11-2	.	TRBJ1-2	TGTGCCAGCAGCGCACCGGGGACAGGGGACTATGGCTACACCTTC	CASSAPGTGDYGYTF
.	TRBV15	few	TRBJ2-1	TGTGCCACCAGCAGAGAACGAAGGGCCGGGTACAATGAGCAGTTCTTC	CATSRERRAGYNEQFF
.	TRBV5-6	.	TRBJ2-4	TGTGCCAGCAGCTTGGTAGCTGTCGGGGCCAAAAACATTCAGTACTTC	CASSLVAVGAKNIQYF
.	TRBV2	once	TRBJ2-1	TGTGCCAGCAGTGCAGGGTGGGTCGGCAATGAGCAGTTCTTC	CASSAGWVGNEQFF
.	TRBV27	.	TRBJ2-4	TGTGCCAGCAGTTTACTACGAGGGAGTTCGAACATTCAGTACTTC	CASSLLRGSSNIQYF
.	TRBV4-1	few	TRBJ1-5	TGCGCCAGCAGCCAGGGGGGTTACCTCAATCAGCCCCAGCATTTT	CASSQGGYLNQPQHF
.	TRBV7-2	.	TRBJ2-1	TGTGCCAGCAGCTTAAACCGTTTGAGCTCCTACAATGAGCAGTTCTTC	CASSLNRLSSYNEQFF
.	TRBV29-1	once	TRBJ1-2	TGCAGCGTTGAAGCAGGAATCAGGCGTTATGGCTACACCTTC	CSVEAGIRRYGYTF
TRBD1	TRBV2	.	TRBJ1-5	TGTGCCAGCAGTGACTCAGGGGGCTGGGATCAGCCCCAGCATTTT	CASSDSGGWDQPQHF
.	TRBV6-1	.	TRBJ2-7	TGTGCCAGCAGTGATAGTGGGCCCTACGAGCAGTACTTC	CASSDSGPYEQYF
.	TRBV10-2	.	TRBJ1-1	TGCGCCAGCAGTGCCCATCAGAACACTGAAGCTTTCTTT	CASSAHQNTEAFF
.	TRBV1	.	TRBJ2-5	TGCACCAGCAGTGGCGACGGAGAAGAGACCCAGTACTTC	CTSSGDGEETQYF
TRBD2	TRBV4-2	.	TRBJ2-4	TGTGCCAGCAGCCAAGAGGGGGGGAGGGCCAAAAACATTCAGTACTTC	CASSQEGGRAKNIQYF
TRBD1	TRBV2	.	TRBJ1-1	TGTGCCAGCAGTGTTGTCAGGGGGGTCACTGAAGCTTTCTTT	CASSVVRGVTEAFF
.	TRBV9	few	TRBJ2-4	TGTGCCAGCAGCGCCGGTCGACAGTCTCTAGCCAAAAACATTCAGTACTTC	CASSAGRQSLAKNIQYF
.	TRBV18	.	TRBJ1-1	TGTGCCAGCTCACCAAGCGGGGCGGGCACTGAAGCTTTCTTT	CASSPSGAGTEAFF
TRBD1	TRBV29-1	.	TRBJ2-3	TGCAGCGTTGAGGGGACAGGGGGCATCACAGATACGCAGTATTTT	CSVEGTGGITDTQYF
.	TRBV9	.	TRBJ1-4	TGTGCCAGCAGCGTAGGCCAGGAACTTTATGAAAAACTGTTTTTT	CASSVGQELYEKLFF
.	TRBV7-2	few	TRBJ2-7	TGTGCCAGCAGCTTGGGTCTAGCAGTGGGGGAGCAGTACTTC	CASSLGLAVGEQYF
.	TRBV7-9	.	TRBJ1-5	TGTGCCAGCAGCTTAGGGGGAGGGCATCAGCCCCAGCATTTT	CASSLGGGHQPQHF
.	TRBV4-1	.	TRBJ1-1	TGCGCCAGCAAAGGGACACCGGGGGACACTGAAGCTTTCTTT	CASKGTPGDTEAFF
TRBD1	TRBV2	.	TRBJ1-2	TGTGCCAGCGATAGTTTGGACAGGGGCGACTATGGCTACACCTTC	CASDSLDRGDYGYTF
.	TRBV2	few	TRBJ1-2	TGTGCCAGCACTGATAGGGGCTCATATGGCTACACCTTC	CASTDRGSYGYTF
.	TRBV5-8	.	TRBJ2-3	TGTGCCAGCAGCCCGGATGTTCTAGATACGCAGTATTTT	CASSPDVLDTQYF
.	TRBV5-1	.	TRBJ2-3	TGCGCCAGCAGCTTGGTCGGTGAAAAGGATACGCAGTATTTT	CASSLVGEKDTQYF
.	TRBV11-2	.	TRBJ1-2	TGTGCCAGCAGCCCCCGCGGAGGGCCTAACTATGGCTACACCTTC	CASSPRGGPNYGYTF
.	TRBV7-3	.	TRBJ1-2	TGTGCCAGCATCCCTGGTTTTTTGAGGGCGCTTACCTCTGGCTACACCTTC	CASIPGFLRALTSGYTF
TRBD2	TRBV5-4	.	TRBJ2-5	TGTGCCAGCAGCCCAGGGACTAGCGTAGCTCAAGAGACCCAGTACTTC	CASSPGTSVAQETQYF
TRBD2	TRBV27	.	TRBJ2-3	TGTGCCAGCAGTTTATCCGGGACTAGCGGGACCATCGCAGATACGCAGTATTTT	CASSLSGTSGTIADTQYF
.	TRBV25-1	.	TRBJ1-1	TGTGCCAGCAACAGATTCCCGGGTGACGAGGCTTTCTTT	CASNRFPGDEAFF
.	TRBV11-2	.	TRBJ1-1	TGTGCCAGCAGCCCCCAGCGAAAAGAAGCTTTCTTT	CASSPQRKEAFF
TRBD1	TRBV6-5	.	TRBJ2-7	TGTGCCAGCAGTTCGACAGGGCCCCCGGGCGAGCAGTACTTC	CASSSTGPPGEQYF
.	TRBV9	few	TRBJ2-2	TGTGCCAGCAGCGTTTGGCTAAACACCGGGGAGCTGTTTTTT	CASSVWLNTGELFF
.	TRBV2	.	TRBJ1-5	TGTGCCAGCAGTGTAGGGCAGGGGCCTAATCAGCCCCAGCATTTT	CASSVGQGPNQPQHF
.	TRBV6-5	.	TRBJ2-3	TGTGCCAGCAGTTACTCGGGGGTAAAGACAGATACGCAGTATTTT	CASSYSGVKTDTQYF